The present T cell receptor (beta chain) was sequenced within a study of CD8 T cells in Susac syndrome. Study conclusions and caveats: TCR sequencing and HLA analysis covered a relatively small number of individuals.

Deletions cut 5 bases from V and 2 bases from J, with 13 bases between. The CDR3 runs to 14 residues. Germline-derived CDR1 and CDR2 are LNHDA and SQIVND (reference sequence). The RNA, about 0.45 to 1 ug, was put through reverse transcription using random hexamers. The authors amplified TCR beta CDR3 across 54 Vbeta and 13 Jbeta using immunoSEQ multiplex PCR. TCRdb called the immunoSEQ multiplex PCR reads again in MiXCR, with one record for every CDR3 protein. The table has 120,000 to 150,000 distinct CDR3 sequences, approximately 95% seen once; the top ten hold 0.075% to 0.1%. The sequenced target, TCR beta, came from blood CD8+ and CD4+ T cells. TEMRA cells were enriched by FACS, and CD4+ and CD8+ T cells were negatively isolated. Remarks on this clonotype: Its specificity is unknown.

The sample taken for sequencing was CD4+ T cells from PBMCs. The chain couples TRBV19 to TRBJ2-7, with D perhaps TRBD1 (6 bases). This TCR was recovered from a human donor in good health. The CDR3 DNA sequence: TGTGCCAGTAGTTCCAGGGGCGGTCCCTACGAGCAGTACTTC. Its protein product is CASSSRGGPYEQYF.